This T cell receptor beta chain was sequenced for a study of Graves' ophthalmopathy and Graves' hyperthyroidism. Reliance was placed on clinical symptoms, serum thyroxine, TRAb, thyroid ultrasound and orbital computed tomography for diagnosis. The authors used Ficoll-Paque density gradient centrifugation to separate PBMCs. The input was more than 7.5 ml of fresh peripheral blood. The germline V and J ends were trimmed by 6 bases and 1 base, with 18 bases remaining between them. Per the germline V gene, CDR1 is MNHEY and CDR2 is SMNVEV (reference sequence). The CDR3 has 16 residues. In this sample, this clonotype turned up many times. Beta-chain TCR CDR3 regions were amplified from RNA transcripts. After a first-round RT-PCR with HTBI primers, a second-round multiplex PCR was run. Each CDR3 protein is one row after TCRdb ran MiXCR on the multiplex PCR reads. The table includes nearly 400,000 distinct CDR3 sequences, approximately 20% detected once.

The clonotype originates from a woman younger than 35 with Graves' ophthalmopathy. What was sequenced was peripheral blood. The J gene is TRBJ1-1, the V gene TRBV27; D unclear. The CDR3 DNA sequence: TGTGCCAGCAGCACCCCCCCCGATAGGACGAACACTGAAGCTTTCTTT. Translation: CASSTPPDRTNTEAFF.